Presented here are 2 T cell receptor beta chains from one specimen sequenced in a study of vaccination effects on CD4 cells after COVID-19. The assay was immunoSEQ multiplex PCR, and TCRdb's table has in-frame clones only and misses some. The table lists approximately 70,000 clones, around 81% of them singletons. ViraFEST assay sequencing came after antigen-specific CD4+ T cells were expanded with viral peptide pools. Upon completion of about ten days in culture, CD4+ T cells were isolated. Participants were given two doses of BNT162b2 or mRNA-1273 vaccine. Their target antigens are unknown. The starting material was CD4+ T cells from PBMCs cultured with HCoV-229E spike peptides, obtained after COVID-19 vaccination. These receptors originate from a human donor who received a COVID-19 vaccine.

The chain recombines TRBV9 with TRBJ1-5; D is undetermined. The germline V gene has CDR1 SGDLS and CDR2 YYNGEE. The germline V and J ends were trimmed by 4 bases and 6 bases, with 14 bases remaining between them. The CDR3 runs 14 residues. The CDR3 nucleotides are TGTGCCAGCAGCCTTGAAGGGCTTGGTCAGCCCCAGCATTTT. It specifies CASSLEGLGQPQHF.

CDR3 protein: CASSLGGENYGYTF. CDR3 nucleotides: TGCGCCAGCAGCTTGGGGGGGGAAAACTATGGCTACACCTTC. The genes are TRBV5-1 and TRBJ1-2; D perhaps matches TRBD1 (5 bases). Looked up from germline, CDR1 is SGHRS and CDR2 is YFSETQ. V lost 0 bases, J lost 2 bases, and 8 bases lay in between. The CDR3 is 14 amino acids.